Listed here are 6 T cell receptor beta chains from one sample, sequenced in a study of patients and donors after allogeneic stem cell transplantation. One entry per CDR3 protein results from TCRdb running MiXCR on the RT-PCR reads. The table records approximately 250,000 distinct CDR3 sequences, approximately 14% of them present only once. The sample was blood, either unsorted or a sorted T cell fraction (not recorded which). The receptor source for this set is a human donor who was either an allogeneic HSCT recipient or a stem cell or donor lymphocyte infusion donor (not recorded which). It is not recorded whose cells these are; they may come from a transplant donor.

This clonotype has just a few counts. J is TRBJ2-3 and V is TRBV7-3; either TRBD1 or TRBD2 may supply D (5 bases each). The CDR3 is made up of 13 amino acids. Germline CDR1 reads SGHTA; CDR2 reads FQGTGA. Trimming removed 5 bases at V and 4 bases at J, with 10 bases between. This chain's CDR3 is CASSGGTPDTQYF. Here the CDR3 DNA reads TGTGCCAGCAGCGGTGGGACCCCAGATACGCAGTATTTT.

The rearrangement links TRBV18 to TRBJ2-1; 9 bases line up with TRBD1. The CDR3 sequence is 14 residues long. V shed 2 bases and J 8 bases; nucleotides not matched to a gene: 4. In germline, CDR1 is KGHSH, CDR2 LQKENI. The DNA for the CDR3 is TGTGCCAGCTCACCAGGGACAGGGCGGGATGAGCAGTTCTTC. Translating it yields CASSPGTGRDEQFF.

In its sample, this clonotype was seen many times. The rearrangement joins TRBV7-2 to TRBJ2-7; D not resolved. The V gene's germline CDR1 is SGHTA and CDR2 FQGNSA. This CDR3 has 14 amino acids. Trimming took 2 bases from V and 3 from J, leaving 11 bases between them. For the CDR3, the DNA is TGTGCCAGCAGCTTAATGGCGACACTCTACGAGCAGTACTTC. Residues: CASSLMATLYEQYF.

This clonotype turned up a few times. This chain uses TRBV10-3 with TRBJ2-3, with no clear D. The germline V gene encodes CDR1 ENHRY and CDR2 SYGVKD. The CDR3 runs 12 residues. Trimming took off 3 bases at V and 3 bases at J, with 4 bases between the two ends. CDR3 DNA: TGTGCCATCAGTGATAGGACAGATACGCAGTATTTT. Translated, it gives CAISDRTDTQYF.

The CDR3: CASSRPGQGADGYTF. Here the CDR3 DNA reads TGTGCCAGCAGCCGACCGGGACAGGGGGCCGATGGCTACACCTTC. This chain joins TRBV6-1 and TRBJ1-2; 12 bases line up with TRBD1. V shed 6 bases, J shed 6 bases, and the junction held 8 bases outside the gene matches. Germline V gene data show CDR1 as MNHNS and CDR2 as SASEGT. The CDR3 runs 15 residues.

This clonotype was detected a few times. This sequence joins TRBV7-8 and TRBJ1-5, with D unresolved. The germline V and J ends were trimmed by 1 base and 0 bases, with 10 bases remaining between them. CDR1 is SGHVS, CDR2 FQNEAQ, per germline. The CDR3 loop spans 16 amino acids. Here the CDR3 reads CASSLDLAYSNQPQHF. The DNA of the CDR3 is TGTGCCAGCAGCTTAGATCTGGCTTATAGCAATCAGCCCCAGCATTTT.